This T cell receptor (beta chain) was profiled in a study of blood T cell repertoires in COVID-19. Overall study: Spain, Italy and the United States supplied samples that represented acute and convalescent COVID-19. PBMCs, B-cell-depleted T cells, or T cells were the source of the cDNA or gDNA that made up the material.

How the authors handled the data: Researchers report that nucleated cell counts were estimated from reference gene primer amplification. The data were produced by immunoSEQ multiplex PCR, yet TCRdb's version contains in-frame clones alone and is incomplete. The V and J calls and clone size are taken from that table; D and trimming were inferred from the DNA. The table lists about 71,000 clones, approximately 89% of them singletons, with less than 2.5% in the top ten. There are 14 residues in the CDR3. Trimming removed 3 bases from V and 8 bases from J, with 16 bases in between. Germline CDR1 and CDR2: KGHSH and LQKENI.

The sequenced material came from peripheral blood. The gene calls are TRBV18 and TRBJ1-2; a possible D gene is TRBD1 (5 bases). This TCR was recovered from a human donor in a cohort sampled during active COVID-19. DNA for the CDR3: TGTGCCAGCTCACCCTCGGGGAGGGGAGACGGCTACACCTTC. Its protein product is CASSPSGRGDGYTF.